These 3 T cell receptor beta chains were all obtained from the same sample, sequenced in a study of response to subunit inactivated influenza vaccine. TCRdb called the RT-PCR reads again in MiXCR, with one record for every CDR3 protein. The data contain more than 400,000 distinct CDR3 sequences, approximately 7.8% of them seen just once; the ten biggest clones take up around 13%. Sample: PBMCs from blood, taken less than 30 months after vaccination. These receptors all stem from a man between 50 and 69 years old who received an inactivated influenza vaccine.

The chain has TRBV6-2 or TRBV6-3 and TRBJ2-1, with 9 bases identical to TRBD1. The CDR3 has 13 amino acids. Trimming removed 6 bases from V and 6 bases from J; junction bases left unmatched: 3. Germline V gene lookup returns CDR1 MNHEY and CDR2 SVGEGT. The CDR3 bases are TGTGCCAGCAGGGGACAGGGAGGCAATGAGCAGTTCTTC. Translated, it gives CASRGQGGNEQFF.

This clonotype appeared a few times. The chain employs TRBV29-1 and TRBJ1-2, with D tentatively TRBD1 (6 bases). V was clipped by 8 bases and J by 2 bases, with 12 bases between them. CDR1 and CDR2 (germline): SQVTM, ANQGSEA. This CDR3 comprises 12 residues. The CDR3 DNA reads as TGCAGCATAAGGACAGCAAACTATGGCTACACCTTC. Protein sequence: CSIRTANYGYTF.

The chain uses TRBV3-1 and TRBJ2-2; TRBD1 or TRBD2 may be the D gene (6 bases each). Germline loops: CDR1 LGHDT, CDR2 YNNKEL (reference sequence). This CDR3 spans 16 amino acids. Trimming removed 4 bases at V and 4 bases at J, with 16 bases between. As DNA, the CDR3 is TGTGCCAGCAGCCGAAGCCGGGGGCCTAGCACCGGGGAGCTGTTTTTT. Translated, it gives CASSRSRGPSTGELFF.